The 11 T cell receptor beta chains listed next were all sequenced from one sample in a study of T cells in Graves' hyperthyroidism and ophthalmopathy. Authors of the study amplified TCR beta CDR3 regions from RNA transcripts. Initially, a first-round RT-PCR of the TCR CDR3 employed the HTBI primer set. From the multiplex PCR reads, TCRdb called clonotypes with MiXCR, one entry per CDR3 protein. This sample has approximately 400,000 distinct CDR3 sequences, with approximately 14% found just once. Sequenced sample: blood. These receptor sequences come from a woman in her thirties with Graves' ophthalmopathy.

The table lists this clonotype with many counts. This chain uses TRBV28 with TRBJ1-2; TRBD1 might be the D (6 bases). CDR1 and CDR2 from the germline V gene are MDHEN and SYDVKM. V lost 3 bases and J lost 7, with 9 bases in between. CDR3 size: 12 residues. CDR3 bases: TGTGCCAGCAGTTTCGAGGGGGGTGGCTACACCTTC. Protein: CASSFEGGGYTF.

CDR3 nucleotides: TGTGCCAGCAGTCCGCCTCAGGGCAAGAACACCATATATTTT. This encodes CASSPPQGKNTIYF. This chain uses TRBV27 with TRBJ1-3; tentatively, D is TRBD1 (5 bases). Germline lookup yields CDR1 MNHEY and CDR2 SMNVEV (reference sequence). This CDR3 is built from 14 residues. Deletions cut 5 bases from V and 7 bases from J, with 15 bases between.

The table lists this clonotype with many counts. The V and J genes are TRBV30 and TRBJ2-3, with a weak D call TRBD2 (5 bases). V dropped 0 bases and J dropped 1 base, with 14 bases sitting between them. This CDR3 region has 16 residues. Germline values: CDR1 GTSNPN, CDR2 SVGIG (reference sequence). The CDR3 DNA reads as TGTGCCTGGAGTGTAAGTAGCGTTGGACGCACAGATACGCAGTATTTT. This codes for CAWSVSSVGRTDTQYF.

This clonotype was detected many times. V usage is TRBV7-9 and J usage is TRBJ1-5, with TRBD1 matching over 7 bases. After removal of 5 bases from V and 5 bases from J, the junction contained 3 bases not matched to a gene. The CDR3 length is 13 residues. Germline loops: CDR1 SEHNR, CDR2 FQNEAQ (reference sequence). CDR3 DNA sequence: TGTGCCAGCAGCCCGACAGGGCATCAGCCCCAGCATTTT. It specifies CASSPTGHQPQHF. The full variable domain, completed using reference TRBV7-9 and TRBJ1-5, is DTGVSQNPRHKITKRGQNVTFRCDPISEHNRLYWYRQTLGQGPEFLTYFQNEAQLEKSRLLSDRFSAERPKGSFSTLEIQRTEQGDSAMYLCASSPTGHQPQHFGDGTRLSIL.

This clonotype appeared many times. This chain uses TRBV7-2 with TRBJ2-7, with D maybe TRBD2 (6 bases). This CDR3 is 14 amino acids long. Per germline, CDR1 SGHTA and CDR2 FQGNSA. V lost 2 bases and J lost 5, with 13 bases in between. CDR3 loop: CASSLNLARDEQYF. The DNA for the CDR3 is TGTGCCAGCAGCTTAAATCTAGCGAGGGACGAGCAGTACTTC.

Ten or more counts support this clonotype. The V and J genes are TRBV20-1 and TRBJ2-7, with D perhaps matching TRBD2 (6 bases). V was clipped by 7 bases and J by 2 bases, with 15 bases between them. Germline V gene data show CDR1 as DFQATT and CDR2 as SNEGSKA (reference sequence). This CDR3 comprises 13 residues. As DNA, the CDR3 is TGCAGTGTACGGCGGGAATACACCTACGAGCAGTACTTC. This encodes CSVRREYTYEQYF.

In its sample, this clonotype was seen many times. CDR3 region: CASSYTSGGGEQYF. The CDR3 nucleotides are TGTGCCAGCAGCTACACTAGCGGGGGCGGAGAGCAGTACTTC. The chain employs TRBV7-8 and TRBJ2-7, with 11 bases fitting TRBD2. The ends lost 4 bases at V and 7 bases at J; junction bases unmatched: 6. Per the germline V gene, CDR1 is SGHVS and CDR2 is FQNEAQ. This CDR3 is 14 amino acids long.

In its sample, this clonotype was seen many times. This CDR3 reads CASGASLKPGELFF. The CDR3 DNA reads TGTGCCAGTGGGGCCAGCCTCAAACCCGGGGAGCTGTTTTTT. The chain links TRBV12-3 or TRBV12-4 to TRBJ2-2, with D maybe TRBD1 (5 bases). Between the trimmed V and J ends, which lost 9 bases and 6 bases, there was a span of 17 bases. This CDR3 is built from 14 residues.

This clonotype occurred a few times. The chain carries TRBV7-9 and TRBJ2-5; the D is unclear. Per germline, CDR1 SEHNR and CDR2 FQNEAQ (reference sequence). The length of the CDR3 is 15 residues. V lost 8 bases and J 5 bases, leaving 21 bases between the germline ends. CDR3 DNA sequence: TGTGCCAGCGCGTCTCCGGCCACGATGATTGAGACCCAGTACTTC. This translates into CASASPATMIETQYF.

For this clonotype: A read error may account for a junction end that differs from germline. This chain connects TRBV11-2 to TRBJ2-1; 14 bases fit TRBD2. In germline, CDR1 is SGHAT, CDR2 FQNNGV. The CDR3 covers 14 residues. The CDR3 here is CASSLGGLAGASLF. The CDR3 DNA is TGTGCCAGCAGCTTAGGGGGACTAGCGGGGGCTTCCCTCTTC.

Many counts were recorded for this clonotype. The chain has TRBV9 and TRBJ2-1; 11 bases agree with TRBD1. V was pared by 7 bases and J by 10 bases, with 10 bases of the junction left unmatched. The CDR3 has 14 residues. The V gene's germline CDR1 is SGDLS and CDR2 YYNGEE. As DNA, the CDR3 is TGTGCCAGCGAGCGGGACAGGGGGTCTCCCGAGCAGTTCTTC. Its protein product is CASERDRGSPEQFF.